This is a list of T cell receptor beta chains from one sample in a study of OX40 agonist ivuxolimab in advanced cancers. Only in-frame clones appear in the TCRdb table, and some are missing; sequencing was by immunoSEQ multiplex PCR. The sample records roughly 89,000 clones, over 80% being singletons. Sample: CD4+ or CD8+ T cells sorted from blood, taken in a trial of the OX40 agonist ivuxolimab. Receptors were obtained from an adult with an advanced solid tumor such as melanoma, head and neck, liver or kidney cancer. Each CDR3 is given with its conserved first and last residue. The D gene is left open where the match is weak. A clone size is listed for some rows: how often the clone was seen (once, few, many), or a class if it is expanded.

d_call | j_call | clone_size | v_call | cdr3_nt | cdr3_aa
NA | TRBJ1-5 | few | TRBV5-8 | TGTGCCAGCAGCTTGCCGTGGGACAAAAATCAGCCCCAGCATTTT | CASSLPWDKNQPQHF
TRBD1 | TRBJ2-7 | NA | TRBV27 | TGTGCCAGCAGTTCGACAGGGCCCTCCTACGAGCAGTACTTC | CASSSTGPSYEQYF
TRBD1 | TRBJ2-3 | once | TRBV5-6 | TGTGCCAGCAGCTTGGGGGACAGATACACAGATACGCAGTATTTT | CASSLGDRYTDTQYF
TRBD2 | TRBJ2-1 | NA | TRBV7-9 | TGTGCCAGCAGACGGACTAGCGGGAGCGTCCACAATGAGCAGTTCTTC | CASRRTSGSVHNEQFF
TRBD2 | TRBJ2-4 | NA | TRBV2 | TGTGCCAGCATGAGGGGACTAGCGGGAGCCAAAAACATTCAGTACTTC | CASMRGLAGAKNIQYF
NA | TRBJ2-4 | NA | TRBV11-2 | TGTGCCAGCAGCTTTGACATAAAAAACATTCAGTACTTC | CASSFDIKNIQYF
NA | TRBJ2-7 | NA | TRBV1 | TGCACCAGCAGCCTATCGAGCGGGAGGTCTCCCTACGAGCAGTACTTC | CTSSLSSGRSPYEQYF
TRBD2 | TRBJ2-1 | NA | TRBV11-3 | TGTGCCAGCAGTCCTCAGGGGTGGACTAGCGGCTACAATGAGCAGTTCTTC | CASSPQGWTSGYNEQFF
NA | TRBJ1-6 | NA | TRBV7-2 | TGTGCCAGCAGCTCGAACCCGGGGGCTCATTCACCCCTCCACTTT | CASSSNPGAHSPLHF
TRBD1 | TRBJ1-6 | NA | TRBV7-8 | TGTGCCAGCAGCCGGGACAGATCTAATTCACCCCTCCACTTT | CASSRDRSNSPLHF
TRBD2 | TRBJ2-7 | NA | TRBV27 | TGTGCCAGCAGTGGGGGAGGGACTAGCGGTGCCTACGAGCAGTACTTC | CASSGGGTSGAYEQYF
TRBD2 | TRBJ2-7 | NA | TRBV14 | TGTGCCAGCAGCCAACTAGCGGGTACCTACGAGCAGTACTTC | CASSQLAGTYEQYF
TRBD1 | TRBJ1-5 | NA | TRBV5-6 | TGTGCCAGCAGCTATGGGACAGGGATTCAGCCCCAGCATTTT | CASSYGTGIQPQHF
NA | TRBJ1-2 | NA | TRBV9 | TGTGCCAGCAGCGTAGAGGACTATGGCTACACCTTC | CASSVEDYGYTF
TRBD2 | TRBJ2-1 | NA | TRBV11-3 | TGTGCCAGCAGCTTTAGGACTAGCGGGTTGAGCTCCTACAATGAGCAGTTCTTC | CASSFRTSGLSSYNEQFF
NA | TRBJ1-4 | NA | TRBV5-6 | TGTGCCAGCAGCTTTAAAGGGGACATGGCGCGTGAAAAACTGTTTTTT | CASSFKGDMAREKLFF
TRBD2 | TRBJ2-3 | few | TRBV10-3 | TGTGCCATCAGGGGGGGACTAGCGGACACAGATACGCAGTATTTT | CAIRGGLADTDTQYF
NA | TRBJ1-1 | NA | TRBV20-1 | TGCAGTGCTAGAGTGAAGAGTGGAGCTTTCTTT | CSARVKSGAFF
NA | TRBJ2-5 | NA | TRBV15 | TGTGCCACCAGCAGAGGGACAGAAGAGACCCAGTACTTC | CATSRGTEETQYF
NA | TRBJ2-7 | NA | TRBV20-1 | TGCAGTGCAAGCTCCTACGAGCAGTACTTC | CSASSYEQYF
TRBD1 | TRBJ1-4 | NA | TRBV2 | TGTGCCAGCAGTGCAACAGGGGAACGCGAAAAACTGTTTTTT | CASSATGEREKLFF
NA | TRBJ1-2 | NA | TRBV5-1 | TGCGCCAGCAGCCCCCGGGATGGTCAGGGCTACACCTTC | CASSPRDGQGYTF
TRBD1 | TRBJ1-1 | NA | TRBV5-6 | TGTGCCAGCAGCTGGGGGGGACAGTCGAACACTGAAGCTTTCTTT | CASSWGGQSNTEAFF
NA | TRBJ2-7 | NA | TRBV30 | TGTGCCTGGAGTGTTGGGCATCGCTACGAGCAGTACTTC | CAWSVGHRYEQYF
TRBD1 | TRBJ2-2 | few | TRBV10-3 | TGTGCCATCAGTGAGGTTCCGGGACAGGGGGCCGGGGAGCTGTTTTTT | CAISEVPGQGAGELFF
TRBD2 | TRBJ2-7 | NA | TRBV13 | TGTGCCAGCAGCCCGAGACTAGCGGGGGTCTACGAGCAGTACTTC | CASSPRLAGVYEQYF
NA | TRBJ2-7 | NA | TRBV5-6 | TGTGCCAGCAGTACCACGAATAGGGTACTGGGCGAGCAGTACTTC | CASSTTNRVLGEQYF
NA | TRBJ2-3 | few | TRBV5-1 | TGCGCCAGCAGCTTGTCGGACGCAGATACGCAGTATTTT | CASSLSDADTQYF
TRBD2 | TRBJ2-7 | NA | TRBV15 | TGTGCCACCAGCAGAGGACTAGCGGGAGGGTCCTACGAGCAGTACTTC | CATSRGLAGGSYEQYF
NA | TRBJ2-5 | NA | TRBV19 | TGTGCCAGTAGTACAGGGTTAGCAGGTTCGGGGCGAGAGACCCAGTACTTC | CASSTGLAGSGRETQYF
NA | TRBJ2-1 | few | TRBV18 | TGTGCCAGCTCACCTTTACAGGGTGAGCAGTTCTTC | CASSPLQGEQFF
NA | TRBJ1-1 | NA | TRBV20-1 | TGCAGTGCAAGCCTGGGTGAAGCTTTCTTT | CSASLGEAFF
NA | TRBJ1-5 | NA | TRBV28 | TGTGCCAGCAGATTAGGTACAGCGTATCGCAATCAGCCCCAGCATTTT | CASRLGTAYRNQPQHF
NA | TRBJ1-5 | NA | TRBV30 | TGTGCCTGGAGTTTGGGGCGCAATCAGCCCCAGCATTTT | CAWSLGRNQPQHF
TRBD2 | TRBJ2-3 | NA | TRBV10-3 | TGTGCCATCAGTGAGGTCGGGGAGGGGCTCACAGATACGCAGTATTTT | CAISEVGEGLTDTQYF
NA | TRBJ2-7 | NA | TRBV6-1 | TGTGCCAGCAGCTCCATCAGCGGCGAGCAGTACTTC | CASSSISGEQYF
TRBD1 | TRBJ2-7 | NA | TRBV6-1 | TGTGCCAGCAGTGACTACGGGACAGGCCTCTACGAGCAGTACTTC | CASSDYGTGLYEQYF
TRBD1 | TRBJ2-5 | NA | TRBV2 | TGTGCCAGCAGTGGGGGACAGACTCAAGAGACCCAGTACTTC | CASSGGQTQETQYF
TRBD2 | TRBJ2-7 | NA | TRBV9 | TGTGCCAGCAGCGTAACTAGCGGGACCTACGAGCAGTACTTC | CASSVTSGTYEQYF
NA | TRBJ1-6 | NA | TRBV4-1 | TGCGCCAGCAGCCCCCGACAGGATAATTCACCCCTCCACTTT | CASSPRQDNSPLHF
TRBD1 | TRBJ1-1 | NA | TRBV7-9 | TGTGCCAGCAGCTGGATCGACAGGGGGCTAACTGAAGCTTTCTTT | CASSWIDRGLTEAFF
TRBD2 | TRBJ2-7 | NA | TRBV25-1 | TGTGCCAGCAGTGATTTACTCCTGACTAGCGGCGCCTACGAGCAGTACTTC | CASSDLLLTSGAYEQYF
TRBD1 | TRBJ2-4 | NA | TRBV5-1 | TGCGCCAGCAGCATGGGACAGGGTTTACACATTCAGTACTTC | CASSMGQGLHIQYF
NA | TRBJ2-5 | NA | TRBV10-2 | TGCGCCAGCAGTGACTCAGAGTGGGAGACCCAGTACTTC | CASSDSEWETQYF
NA | TRBJ2-1 | NA | TRBV7-2 | TGTGCCAGCAGCTTAGCGGCAGGATCCCACTCCTACAATGAGCAGTTCTTC | CASSLAAGSHSYNEQFF
NA | TRBJ1-1 | NA | TRBV7-3 | TGTGCCAGCAGCTTAGTAGACGTTTCGACTGAAGCTTTCTTT | CASSLVDVSTEAFF
NA | TRBJ2-7 | NA | TRBV10-1 | TGCGCCAGCAGTGAAGATACGGACAGCTATTACGAGCAGTACTTC | CASSEDTDSYYEQYF
NA | TRBJ2-2 | NA | TRBV10-3 | TGTGCCATCAGGACAGCGAGTACCGGGGCGCTGTTTTTT | CAIRTASTGALFF
TRBD1 | TRBJ1-1 | NA | TRBV11-3 | TGTGCCAGCAGCAAGGGACAGATTAACACTGAAGCTTTCTTT | CASSKGQINTEAFF
NA | TRBJ1-5 | NA | TRBV30 | TGTGCCTGGAGTGTGGGGGGTCCTCGGCCCCAGCATTTT | CAWSVGGPRPQHF
TRBD2 | TRBJ2-7 | NA | TRBV27 | TGTGCCAGCAGTTTACGGGCGCTAGCGGCCTCCTACGAGCAGTACTTC | CASSLRALAASYEQYF
NA | TRBJ1-2 | NA | TRBV6-1 | TGTGCCAGCAGTGAGGGCAGGGATTTAGGCTACACCTTC | CASSEGRDLGYTF
TRBD2 | TRBJ2-7 | NA | TRBV19 | TGTGCCAGTAGTGGTACAGAGACTAGCGGGAGGTACTCCTACGAGCAGTACTTC | CASSGTETSGRYSYEQYF